A selection of T cell receptor beta chains follows, all from one sample in a study of blood T cell repertoires in COVID-19. The assay was immunoSEQ multiplex PCR, and TCRdb's table has in-frame clones only and misses some. This table holds around 250,000 clones, more than 75% found once. The specimen sequenced was peripheral blood. These receptor sequences come from a man aged 80 or over with acute or convalescent COVID-19. The CDR3 runs from the conserved cysteine through the conserved F or W. The D gene is left open where the match is weak. Some rows have no size entry. The others give once, few or many, or a class for an expanded clone.

D gene	V gene	clone size	J gene	CDR3 length	CDR3 protein	CDR3 DNA
TRBD2	TRBV6-5	-	TRBJ2-2	15	CASSLSGGTTGELFF	TGTGCCAGCAGCTTAAGCGGGGGGACTACCGGGGAGCTGTTTTTT
TRBD2	TRBV6-5	-	TRBJ2-1	15	CASSYYGSGGTEEFF	TGTGCCAGCAGTTACTATGGTAGCGGGGGAACAGAGGAGTTCTTC
TRBD1	TRBV7-3	-	TRBJ2-3	15	CASSPFGTEENTQYF	TGTGCCAGCAGCCCATTCGGGACAGAAGAGAATACGCAGTATTTT
TRBD1	TRBV3-1/TRBV3-2	-	TRBJ1-2	14	CASSPGQGEYGYTF	TGTGCCAGCAGCCCGGGACAGGGGGAGTATGGCTACACCTTC
TRBD2	TRBV27	-	TRBJ2-1	18	CASSFQGTSGVSYNEQFF	TGTGCCAGCAGTTTCCAGGGGACTAGCGGGGTCTCGTACAATGAGCAGTTCTTC
TRBD2	TRBV18	-	TRBJ2-1	15	CASSPGAGGYNEQFF	TGTGCCAGCTCACCAGGGGCGGGAGGTTACAATGAGCAGTTCTTC
TRBD2	TRBV6-5	once	TRBJ2-1	14	CASSLGLVAGEQFF	TGTGCCAGCAGTTTAGGACTAGTCGCTGGTGAGCAGTTCTTC
-	TRBV7-9	-	TRBJ2-6	16	CASSLEGQGGANVLTF	TGTGCCAGCAGCTTAGAGGGGCAGGGTGGGGCCAACGTCCTGACTTTC
-	TRBV4-3	-	TRBJ2-7	13	CASSQDLGSAAYF	TGCGCCAGCAGCCAAGATCTCGGGTCGGCGGCGTACTTC
-	TRBV19	-	TRBJ1-1	15	CASSIPRGGDTEAFF	TGTGCCAGTAGTATCCCCAGGGGAGGGGACACTGAAGCTTTCTTT
-	TRBV29-1	-	TRBJ1-3	13	CSVAGRSGNTIYF	TGCAGCGTCGCAGGGAGGTCTGGAAACACCATATATTTT
-	TRBV20-1	few	TRBJ2-7	11	CSARSPDEQYF	TGCAGTGCTAGGTCCCCCGACGAGCAGTACTTC
-	TRBV9	-	TRBJ1-1	16	CASSPTRVSRDTEAFF	TGTGCCAGCAGCCCCACCCGGGTCTCGAGGGACACTGAAGCTTTCTTT
TRBD2	TRBV28	few	TRBJ2-1	17	CASIPLGRAGEKNEQFF	TGTGCCAGCATTCCCTTAGGGCGAGCGGGAGAGAAAAATGAGCAGTTCTTC
-	TRBV4-1	-	TRBJ1-3	14	CASSQAGAGNTIYF	TGCGCCAGCAGCCAAGCGGGTGCTGGAAACACCATATATTTT
TRBD1	TRBV18	-	TRBJ2-7	13	CASSPLQGYEQYF	TGTGCCAGCTCACCACTACAGGGGTACGAGCAGTACTTC
-	TRBV19	-	TRBJ2-2	13	CASSTTGIGELFF	TGTGCCAGTAGCACTACAGGGATCGGGGAGCTGTTTTTT
-	TRBV7-9	-	TRBJ1-6	12	CASNSQNSPLHF	TGTGCCAGCAACTCGCAAAATTCACCCCTCCACTTT
-	TRBV19	-	TRBJ1-3	13	CASSRTSGNTIYF	TGTGCCAGTAGCCGAACTTCTGGAAACACCATATATTTT
TRBD2	TRBV4-3	-	TRBJ2-3	14	CASSRAGDSDTQYF	TGCGCCAGCAGTCGAGCGGGGGATTCAGATACGCAGTATTTT
-	TRBV4-1	-	TRBJ2-1	16	CASSPGGSGAYNEQFF	TGCGCCAGCAGCCCAGGAGGGTCGGGGGCCTACAATGAGCAGTTCTTC
TRBD1	TRBV27	-	TRBJ1-4	17	CASSLSPLDREVVKLFF	TGTGCCAGCAGTTTATCACCCTTGGACAGGGAGGTGGTAAAACTGTTTTTT
-	TRBV21-1	-	TRBJ1-2	17	CASSKRTVGGRGYGYTF	TGTGCCAGCAGCAAGAGGACGGTAGGGGGAAGAGGCTATGGCTACACCTTC
TRBD2	TRBV28	-	TRBJ2-1	17	CASSPRSGGVSYNEQFF	TGTGCCAGCAGTCCCCGTAGCGGGGGGGTCTCCTACAATGAGCAGTTCTTC
TRBD1	TRBV5-4	-	TRBJ2-7	18	CASSWDRGSTKMTYEQYF	TGTGCCAGCAGCTGGGACAGGGGCTCCACTAAAATGACCTACGAGCAGTACTTC